This TCR beta chain appears in the sequencing data of a study of human T cells and chemical hapten exposure. The time point here: patch test 3, about 24 weeks after DPC sensitization. The treatment here: therapeutic diphenylcyclopropenone sensitization with weekly scalp DPC. Non-pregnant alopecia patients aged 18 to 70, suitable for DPC therapy. TCRdb itself ran the RACE reads through MiXCR, one entry per CDR3 protein. The sample gives 150,000 to 200,000 distinct CDR3 sequences, around 30% of which show up once; around 1.9% is in the top ten. The table lists this clonotype with a few counts. No antigen is known for it. The CDR3 consists of 14 residues. V dropped 4 bases and J dropped 3; count of bases not matched to a gene: 2. The germline V gene encodes CDR1 DFQATT and CDR2 SNEGSKA (reference sequence). Study conclusions and caveats: After DPC sensitization, TCRs above 1 in 1000 frequency showed no change. Expanded TCRs made up significantly more big CDR3 similarity clusters than controls did.

The V gene is TRBV20-1, the J gene TRBJ2-1; 11 bases fit TRBD2. Specimen: whole blood, collected in connection with sensitization to the hapten diphenylcyclopropenone (DPC). The TCR originated in a woman between 18 and 29 years old with alopecia areata. Some clones in this sample may be carry-over from other donors' samples. The CDR3 DNA sequence: TGCAGTGCTACGGGACTAGCGGACTACAATGAGCAGTTCTTC. Translated: CSATGLADYNEQFF.